The entry below gives a single TCR beta chain sequence along with its context. No antigen is known for it. A junction boundary mismatches the germline segment, possibly from a read error. This sample was taken from a study of cytomegalovirus exposure and HLA in healthy donors. Points from the study as a whole: It was reportedly the case that the classifier diagnosed cytomegalovirus status with high specificity and sensitivity. 150 to 200 TCR beta chains were listed as cytomegalovirus-associated. Some public TCRs appeared in many individuals, while most sequences were rare.

Using immunoSEQ multiplex PCR, the repertoire was profiled, and TCRdb retains in-frame clones only, with some absent. The data contain fewer than 400,000 clones, about nine tenths of them singletons. It was the approximately 120-subject validation cohort, separate from the roughly 700-subject first cohort, to which the donors belonged. This sequence originates from a woman aged 18-29 years in good health and CMV-seronegative. The sample taken for sequencing was PBMCs.

The CDR3 region has the DNA TGTGCCAGCAGCCTAGCGGTCTCTACGGAGCAGTACTTC. Amino acids: CASSLAVSTEQYF. The chain uses TRBV7-6 and TRBJ2-7; TRBD2 matches 7 bases. The CDR3 is made up of 13 amino acids. In germline, CDR1 is SGHVS, CDR2 FNYEAQ.